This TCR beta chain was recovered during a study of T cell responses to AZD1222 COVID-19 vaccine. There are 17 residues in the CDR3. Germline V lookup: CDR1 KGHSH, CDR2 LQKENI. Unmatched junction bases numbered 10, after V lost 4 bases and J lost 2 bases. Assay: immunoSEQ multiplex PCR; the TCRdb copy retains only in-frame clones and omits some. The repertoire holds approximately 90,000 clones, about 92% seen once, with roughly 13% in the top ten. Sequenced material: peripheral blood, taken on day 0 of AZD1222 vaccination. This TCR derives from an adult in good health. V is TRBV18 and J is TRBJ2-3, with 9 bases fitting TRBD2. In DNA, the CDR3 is TGTGCCAGCTCACTAGCCCCTGGACTAGCGTCCACAGATACGCAGTATTTT. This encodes CASSLAPGLASTDTQYF. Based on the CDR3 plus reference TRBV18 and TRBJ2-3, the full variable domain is NAGVMQNPRHLVRRRGQEARLRCSPMKGHSHVYWYRQLPEEGLKFMVYLQKENIIDESGMPKERFSAEFPKEGPSILRIQQVVRGDSAAYFCASSLAPGLASTDTQYFGPGTRLTVL.